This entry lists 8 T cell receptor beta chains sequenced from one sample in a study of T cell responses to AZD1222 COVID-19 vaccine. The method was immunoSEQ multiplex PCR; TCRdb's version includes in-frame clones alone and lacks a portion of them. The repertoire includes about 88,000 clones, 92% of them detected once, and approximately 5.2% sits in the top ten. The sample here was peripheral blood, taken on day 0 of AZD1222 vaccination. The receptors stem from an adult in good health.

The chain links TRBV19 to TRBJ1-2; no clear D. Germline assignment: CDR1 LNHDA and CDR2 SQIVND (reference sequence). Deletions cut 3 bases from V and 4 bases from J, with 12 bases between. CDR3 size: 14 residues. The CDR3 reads CASSIAKETYGYTF. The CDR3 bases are TGTGCCAGTAGTATTGCGAAAGAGACCTATGGCTACACCTTC.

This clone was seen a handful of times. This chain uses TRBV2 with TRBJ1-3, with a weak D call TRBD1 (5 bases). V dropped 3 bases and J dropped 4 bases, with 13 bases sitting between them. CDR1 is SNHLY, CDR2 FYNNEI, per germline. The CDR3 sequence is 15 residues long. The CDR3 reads CASSDQGSGGNTIYF. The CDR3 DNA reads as TGTGCCAGCAGTGACCAGGGATCGGGCGGAAACACCATATATTTT.

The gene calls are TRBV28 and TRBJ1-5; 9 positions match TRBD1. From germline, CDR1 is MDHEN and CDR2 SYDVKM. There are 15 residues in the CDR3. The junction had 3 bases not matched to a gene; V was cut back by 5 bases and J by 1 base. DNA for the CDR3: TGTGCCAGCAGTCCGGACAGGGGAAGCAATCAGCCCCAGCATTTT. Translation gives CASSPDRGSNQPQHF.

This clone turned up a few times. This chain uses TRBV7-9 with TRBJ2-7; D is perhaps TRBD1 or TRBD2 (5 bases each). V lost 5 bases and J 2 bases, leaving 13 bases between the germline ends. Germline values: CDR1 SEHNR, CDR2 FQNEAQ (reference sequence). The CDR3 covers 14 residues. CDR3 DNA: TGTGCCAGCAGCGATGGGGACGGAGCCTACGAGCAGTACTTC. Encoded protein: CASSDGDGAYEQYF.

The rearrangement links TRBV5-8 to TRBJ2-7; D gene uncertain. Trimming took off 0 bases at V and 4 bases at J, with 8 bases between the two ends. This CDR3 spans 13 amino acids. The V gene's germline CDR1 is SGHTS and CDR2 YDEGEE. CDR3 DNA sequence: TGTGCCAGCAGCTTGGTCAGGAAGTACGAGCAGTACTTC. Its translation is CASSLVRKYEQYF.

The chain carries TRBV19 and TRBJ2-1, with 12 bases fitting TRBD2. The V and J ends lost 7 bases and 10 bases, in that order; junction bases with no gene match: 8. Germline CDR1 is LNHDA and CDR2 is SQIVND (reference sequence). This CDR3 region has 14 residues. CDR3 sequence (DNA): TGTGCCAGTACCTTACTAGCGGGAGGCCGGGAGCAGTTCTTC. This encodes CASTLLAGGREQFF.

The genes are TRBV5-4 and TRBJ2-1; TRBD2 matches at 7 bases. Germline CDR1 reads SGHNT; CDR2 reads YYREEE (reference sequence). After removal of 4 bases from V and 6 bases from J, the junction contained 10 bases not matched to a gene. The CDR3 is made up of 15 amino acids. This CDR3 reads CASSTGGRGSNEQFF. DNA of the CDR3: TGTGCCAGCAGCACTGGCGGGAGAGGTTCCAATGAGCAGTTCTTC. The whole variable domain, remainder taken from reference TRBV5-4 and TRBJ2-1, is ETGVTQSPTHLIKTRGQQVTLRCSSQSGHNTVSWYQQALGQGPQFIFQYYREEENGRGNFPPRFSGLQFPNYSSELNVNALELDDSALYLCASSTGGRGSNEQFFGPGTRLTVL.

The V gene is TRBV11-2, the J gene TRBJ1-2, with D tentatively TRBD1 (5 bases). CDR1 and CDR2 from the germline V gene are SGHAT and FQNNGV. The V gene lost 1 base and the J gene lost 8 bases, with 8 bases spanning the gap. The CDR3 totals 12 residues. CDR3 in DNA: TGTGCCAGCAGCTTAGCTGGGGGAGGCTACACCTTC. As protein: CASSLAGGGYTF.